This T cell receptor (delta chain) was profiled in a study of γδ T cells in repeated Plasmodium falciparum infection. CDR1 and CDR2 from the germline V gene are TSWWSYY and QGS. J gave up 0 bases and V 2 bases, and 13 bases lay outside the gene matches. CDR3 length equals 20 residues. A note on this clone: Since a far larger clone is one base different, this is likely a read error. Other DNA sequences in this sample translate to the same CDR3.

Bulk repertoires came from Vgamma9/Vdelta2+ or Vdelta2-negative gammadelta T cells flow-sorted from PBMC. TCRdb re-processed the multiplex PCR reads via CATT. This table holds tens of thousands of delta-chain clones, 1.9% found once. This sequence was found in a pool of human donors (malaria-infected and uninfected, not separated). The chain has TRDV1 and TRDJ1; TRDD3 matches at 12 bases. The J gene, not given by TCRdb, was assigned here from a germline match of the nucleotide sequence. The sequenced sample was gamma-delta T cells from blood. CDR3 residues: CALGERGTGLGDTYTDKLIF. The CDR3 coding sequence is TGTGCTCTTGGGGAAAGGGGTACTGGACTGGGGGATACATACACCGATAAACTCATCTTT.